The rows below give T cell receptor beta chains drawn from one sample of a study of cytomegalovirus exposure and HLA in healthy donors. The assay was immunoSEQ multiplex PCR, and TCRdb's table has in-frame clones only and misses some. In the table there are 150,000 or so clones, around 81% of which are singletons. Sequencing used PBMCs. The receptors were gathered from a woman under 30 in good health and CMV-seropositive. CDR3s include the opening cysteine and the closing phenylalanine or tryptophan. Each record gives: D gene, V gene, clone size, J gene, CDR3 length, CDR3 DNA, CDR3 protein. The D gene is left open where the match is weak. The size field is filled for only some rows; it gives once, few, many or a size class.

d_call: TRBD1; v_call: TRBV11-2; clone_size: .; j_call: TRBJ2-5; cdr3_length: 12; cdr3_nt: TGTGCCAGCAGGATGACAGGGCTACAGCAGTACTTC; cdr3_aa: CASRMTGLQQYF
d_call: TRBD1; v_call: TRBV5-1; clone_size: .; j_call: TRBJ1-2; cdr3_length: 16; cdr3_nt: TGCGCCAGCAGCCCCTTACAGGGGGCCACTAACTATGGCTACACCTTC; cdr3_aa: CASSPLQGATNYGYTF
d_call: .; v_call: TRBV5-8; clone_size: .; j_call: TRBJ1-5; cdr3_length: 14; cdr3_nt: TGTGCCAGCAGCTTGGACATAAATGGTCAGCCCCAGCATTTT; cdr3_aa: CASSLDINGQPQHF
d_call: .; v_call: TRBV4-1; clone_size: .; j_call: TRBJ1-4; cdr3_length: 16; cdr3_nt: TGCGCCAGCAGCCAAGACGACGACACAACTAATGAAAAACTGTTTTTT; cdr3_aa: CASSQDDDTTNEKLFF
d_call: .; v_call: TRBV6-1; clone_size: .; j_call: TRBJ2-7; cdr3_length: 14; cdr3_nt: TGTGCCAGCAGTGAACTTTGGAGCTCCTACGAGCAGTACTTC; cdr3_aa: CASSELWSSYEQYF
d_call: TRBD1; v_call: TRBV27; clone_size: .; j_call: TRBJ1-2; cdr3_length: 15; cdr3_nt: TGTGCCAGCAGGAGCAGGGACAGCGGCACTAATGGCTACACCTTC; cdr3_aa: CASRSRDSGTNGYTF
d_call: .; v_call: TRBV27; clone_size: .; j_call: TRBJ2-1; cdr3_length: 13; cdr3_nt: TGTGCCAGCAGTTGGAGCAGGGGGGACGAGCAGTTCTTC; cdr3_aa: CASSWSRGDEQFF
d_call: TRBD2; v_call: TRBV5-1; clone_size: .; j_call: TRBJ2-1; cdr3_length: 14; cdr3_nt: TGCGCCAGCCAGGCGGGGGGGATTTACAATGAGCAGTTCTTC; cdr3_aa: CASQAGGIYNEQFF
d_call: .; v_call: TRBV5-1; clone_size: .; j_call: TRBJ1-6; cdr3_length: 16; cdr3_nt: TGCGCCAGCAGCGTCCAGGCAGGCTCCTATAATTCACCCCTCCACTTT; cdr3_aa: CASSVQAGSYNSPLHF
d_call: .; v_call: TRBV19; clone_size: few; j_call: TRBJ2-1; cdr3_length: 13; cdr3_nt: TGTGCCAGTAGCCCGGTCACGGGCAATGAGCAGTTCTTC; cdr3_aa: CASSPVTGNEQFF
d_call: .; v_call: TRBV6-6; clone_size: once; j_call: TRBJ1-1; cdr3_length: 13; cdr3_nt: TGTGCCAGCAGTTCTTCTTGGGGGGCTGAAGCTTTCTTT; cdr3_aa: CASSSSWGAEAFF
d_call: TRBD2; v_call: TRBV11-2; clone_size: few; j_call: TRBJ2-7; cdr3_length: 16; cdr3_nt: TGTGCCAGCAGCTTAGTTAGCGGGGGGTGGTCCTACGAGCAGTACTTC; cdr3_aa: CASSLVSGGWSYEQYF
d_call: TRBD1; v_call: TRBV28; clone_size: .; j_call: TRBJ1-5; cdr3_length: 15; cdr3_nt: TGTGCCAGCAGGACAGGGGGAACAAGCAATCAGCCCCAGCATTTT; cdr3_aa: CASRTGGTSNQPQHF
d_call: TRBD1; v_call: TRBV27; clone_size: .; j_call: TRBJ1-4; cdr3_length: 15; cdr3_nt: TGTGCCAGCAGTTTAACAGGGGGATCGAGTGAAAAACTGTTTTTT; cdr3_aa: CASSLTGGSSEKLFF
d_call: .; v_call: TRBV15; clone_size: .; j_call: TRBJ2-7; cdr3_length: 14; cdr3_nt: TGTGCCACCAGCAGAGATAGGGGCAGCTACGAGCAGTACTTC; cdr3_aa: CATSRDRGSYEQYF
d_call: TRBD1; v_call: TRBV4-3; clone_size: .; j_call: TRBJ2-3; cdr3_length: 15; cdr3_nt: TGCGCCAGCAGCCAAGATTTGACAGGGGGCGCAACGCAGTATTTT; cdr3_aa: CASSQDLTGGATQYF
d_call: .; v_call: TRBV5-4; clone_size: .; j_call: TRBJ2-4; cdr3_length: 15; cdr3_nt: TGTGCCAGCAGCGGTTACCCGGGTTCCCAAAACATTCAGTACTTC; cdr3_aa: CASSGYPGSQNIQYF
d_call: .; v_call: TRBV10-3; clone_size: once; j_call: TRBJ1-3; cdr3_length: 15; cdr3_nt: TGTGCCATCAGTGAGCCGCAGAGAGGCAGAGTCACCATATATTTT; cdr3_aa: CAISEPQRGRVTIYF
d_call: .; v_call: TRBV5-8; clone_size: .; j_call: TRBJ2-5; cdr3_length: 15; cdr3_nt: TGTGCCAGCAGCTCCGTGGGAGCGGCAAAAGAGACCCAGTACTTC; cdr3_aa: CASSSVGAAKETQYF
d_call: .; v_call: TRBV10-3; clone_size: .; j_call: TRBJ1-1; cdr3_length: 15; cdr3_nt: TGTGCCATCAGTGCAGAATCGTTACAAGACACTGAAGCTTTCTTT; cdr3_aa: CAISAESLQDTEAFF
d_call: TRBD2; v_call: TRBV6-5; clone_size: .; j_call: TRBJ2-1; cdr3_length: 15; cdr3_nt: TGTGCCAGCAGTTTACTAGCGGGGGCGGGAAATGAGCAGTTCTTC; cdr3_aa: CASSLLAGAGNEQFF
d_call: TRBD1; v_call: TRBV28; clone_size: .; j_call: TRBJ2-1; cdr3_length: 16; cdr3_nt: TGTGCCAGCAGTTTAGCATTGACAGGGTCCTACAATGAGCAGTTCTTC; cdr3_aa: CASSLALTGSYNEQFF
d_call: .; v_call: TRBV15; clone_size: .; j_call: TRBJ2-7; cdr3_length: 16; cdr3_nt: TGTGCCACCAGCAGAGATGGTGGCGCAGGGGCCTACGAGCAGTACTTC; cdr3_aa: CATSRDGGAGAYEQYF
d_call: .; v_call: TRBV4-2; clone_size: .; j_call: TRBJ2-5; cdr3_length: 14; cdr3_nt: TGTGCCAGCAGCCATGGTGGTCCGGGAGAGACCCAGTACTTC; cdr3_aa: CASSHGGPGETQYF
d_call: .; v_call: TRBV7-3; clone_size: .; j_call: TRBJ2-3; cdr3_length: 12; cdr3_nt: TGTGCCAGCAGCTCCCCGGGGGATACGCAGTATTTT; cdr3_aa: CASSSPGDTQYF
d_call: .; v_call: TRBV14; clone_size: .; j_call: TRBJ2-1; cdr3_length: 14; cdr3_nt: TGTGCCAGCAGCCAAGTGCTCAGAAACAATGAGCAGTTCTTC; cdr3_aa: CASSQVLRNNEQFF
d_call: .; v_call: TRBV27; clone_size: once; j_call: TRBJ1-4; cdr3_length: 14; cdr3_nt: TGTGCCAGCAGTTTAGCCGGGACAAATGAAAAACTGTTTTTT; cdr3_aa: CASSLAGTNEKLFF
d_call: TRBD1; v_call: TRBV7-7; clone_size: .; j_call: TRBJ2-2; cdr3_length: 16; cdr3_nt: TGTGCCAGCAGCCTTCGGACAGGGGGGAACACCGGGGAGCTGTTTTTT; cdr3_aa: CASSLRTGGNTGELFF